Sequencing of this TCR beta chain was carried out in a study of blood T cells in healthy people across ages. The V and J ends lost 5 bases and 2 bases respectively, with 17 bases between them. Germline V gene lookup returns CDR1 ENHRY and CDR2 SYGVKD. The CDR3 is made up of 16 amino acids. The use of a sample-barcoded 5' primer and a J-beta primer mix characterized a second PCR of about 6 to 11 cycles. TCRdb reprocessed the 5' RACE reads via MiXCR and lists one record per CDR3 protein. This table has hundreds of thousands of distinct CDR3 sequences, roughly 50% appearing once. The sequence was obtained from a man of 80 years or more in good health. This rearrangement joins TRBV10-3 to TRBJ2-3; no definite D call. Sequenced material: blood. CDR3 sequence: CAISRLDPTYTDTQYF. In nucleotides, the CDR3 is TGTGCCATCAGTCGATTGGATCCGACCTACACAGATACGCAGTATTTT.